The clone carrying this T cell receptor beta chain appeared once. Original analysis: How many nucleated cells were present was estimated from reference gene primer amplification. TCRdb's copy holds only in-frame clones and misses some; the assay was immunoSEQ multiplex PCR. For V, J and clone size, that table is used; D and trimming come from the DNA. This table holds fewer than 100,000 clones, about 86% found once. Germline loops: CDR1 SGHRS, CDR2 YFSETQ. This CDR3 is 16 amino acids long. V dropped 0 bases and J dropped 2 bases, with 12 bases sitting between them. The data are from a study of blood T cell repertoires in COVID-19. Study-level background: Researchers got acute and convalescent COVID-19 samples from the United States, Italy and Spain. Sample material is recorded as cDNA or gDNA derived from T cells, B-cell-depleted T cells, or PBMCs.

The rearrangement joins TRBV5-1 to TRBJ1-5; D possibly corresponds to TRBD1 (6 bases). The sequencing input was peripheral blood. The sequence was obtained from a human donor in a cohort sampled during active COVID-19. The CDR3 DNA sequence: TGCGCCAGCAGCTTGGCCGGGGCAGGGGGCAATCAGCCCCAGCATTTT. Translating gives CASSLAGAGGNQPQHF.